The clone carrying this T cell receptor (beta chain) was seen a few times. The antigen remains unidentified. The sample originates from a study of T cells after yellow fever vaccination. About the research overall: Fractions of low cell number were prepared using SMART-Seq v4 Ultra Low Input. Overall study findings and caveats: The study found a weaker secondary response that peaked faster, day 5 versus 15. The booster saw the reappearance of most primary-vaccination clones (roughly 96% CD4, around 88% CD8).

5'RACE template switching produced TCR cDNA carrying a universal primer site and UMIs. TCRdb reanalysed the 5' RACE reads using MiXCR and keeps one entry per CDR3 protein. The top ten hold roughly 0.71% of the sample, which has over 130,000 distinct CDR3 sequences, less than 9.5% seen once. This CDR3 has 15 amino acids. The ends were cut back, 6 bases at V and 0 bases at J, with 12 bases in the middle. Germline V gene data show CDR1 as MNHEY and CDR2 as SVGEGT. V usage is TRBV6-2 or TRBV6-3 and J usage is TRBJ2-1, with D uncertain. The specimen was CD4+ T cells sorted from PBMCs, collected 5 days after the yellow fever booster vaccination. The TCR comes from a man aged 25-40 years who received the YFV17D yellow fever vaccine. The CDR3 region is CASRIDISSYNEQFF. In nucleotides, the CDR3 is TGTGCCAGCAGAATAGACATCAGCTCCTACAATGAGCAGTTCTTC.